This entry lists 29 T cell receptor beta chains sequenced from one sample in a study of cytomegalovirus exposure and HLA in healthy donors. The PCR ran on 60 Vbeta and 13 Jbeta primers. Libraries were prepared by immunoSEQ multiplex PCR; TCRdb keeps only in-frame clonotypes and omits some of them. Of around 90,000 clones in the sample, roughly 79% were seen once. Sequencing was performed on PBMCs. The receptors originated from a young man in good health and CMV-seronegative.

The chain is built from TRBV4-3 and TRBJ2-7; possible D gene TRBD2, 6 bases. CDR1 is LGHNA and CDR2 is YSLEER in the germline V gene. Trimming removed 1 base from V and 4 bases from J, with 17 bases in between. CDR3 length: 16 amino acids. The DNA of the CDR3 is TGCGCCAGCAGCCAAGCTCTTGGAGGGTGGGCGTACGAGCAGTACTTC. Translating gives CASSQALGGWAYEQYF.

This chain links TRBV19 with TRBJ2-3; a weak D match, TRBD1 (5 bases). This CDR3 has 13 amino acids. Germline-derived CDR1 and CDR2 are LNHDA and SQIVND (reference sequence). V lost 5 bases, J lost 3 bases, and 9 bases lay in between. The CDR3 sequence: CASSRRATDTQYF. The CDR3 nucleotides are TGTGCCAGTAGTCGCAGGGCAACAGATACGCAGTATTTT.

The genes are TRBV5-1 and TRBJ1-1; weak D call: TRBD1 (6 bases). Between the trimmed V and J ends, which lost 0 bases and 6 bases, there was a span of 12 bases. Germline assignment: CDR1 SGHRS and CDR2 YFSETQ. The CDR3 runs to 14 residues. CDR3 residues: CASSLVRGASEAFF. The CDR3 bases are TGCGCCAGCAGCTTGGTTCGGGGGGCCTCTGAAGCTTTCTTT.

The chain is built from TRBV4-1 and TRBJ2-7, with D possibly matching TRBD1 (6 bases). CDR3 length: 16 residues. Trimming left V 2 bases short and J 4 bases short, with 18 bases between. CDR1 and CDR2 from the germline V gene are MGHRA and YSYEKL. The CDR3 here is CASSQTSGELVYEQYF. The CDR3 DNA is TGCGCCAGCAGCCAAACATCAGGGGAGTTGGTTTACGAGCAGTACTTC.

The gene calls are TRBV5-1 and TRBJ1-1; D not certain. Germline CDR1 is SGHRS and CDR2 is YFSETQ. V was pared by 1 base and J by 4 bases, with 5 bases between. CDR3 size: 12 residues. CDR3 in DNA: TGCGCCAGCAGCTTGAGCGGCACTGAAGCTTTCTTT. It codes for CASSLSGTEAFF.

The chain joins TRBV10-3 to TRBJ1-2; D unresolved. Germline CDR1 is ENHRY and CDR2 is SYGVKD. The CDR3 is made up of 16 amino acids. V was shortened by 5 bases and J by 3 bases, with 19 bases between the two germline ends. Written as DNA, the CDR3 is TGTGCCATCAGTACGTCCCCCGGACTGACGGACTATGGCTACACCTTC. This codes for CAISTSPGLTDYGYTF.

This clone appeared once. The chain has TRBV19 and TRBJ2-1; 8 bases line up with TRBD2. The CDR3 has 14 residues. With V trimmed by 5 bases and J by 6 bases, 6 bases remained unmatched. In germline, CDR1 is LNHDA, CDR2 SQIVND (reference sequence). CDR3 amino acids: CASSPWLAGNEQFF. The CDR3 DNA follows: TGTGCCAGTAGTCCTTGGCTAGCGGGCAATGAGCAGTTCTTC.

The chain combines TRBV7-3 with TRBJ2-7; D not resolved. The germline gives CDR1 SGHTA, CDR2 FQGTGA. Trimming shortened V by 3 bases and J by 5 bases, and 14 bases separated the two germline ends. The CDR3 length is 14 residues. The CDR3 spells CASSFGFGRDEQYF. The CDR3 DNA reads TGTGCCAGCAGCTTCGGTTTTGGTCGCGACGAGCAGTACTTC.

This chain uses TRBV5-6 with TRBJ1-2, with TRBD1 as a possible D gene (6 bases). Trimming took 0 bases from V and 3 from J, leaving 9 bases between them. Germline assignment: CDR1 SGHDT and CDR2 YYEEEE. This CDR3 is 14 amino acids long. CDR3 in DNA: TGTGCCAGCAGCTTGGGACAGGACTACTATGGCTACACCTTC. It codes for CASSLGQDYYGYTF. The full variable domain, rest sourced from reference TRBV5-6 and TRBJ1-2, is DAGVTQSPTHLIKTRGQQVTLRCSPKSGHDTVSWYQQALGQGPQFIFQYYEEEERQRGNFPDRFSGHQFPNYSSELNVNALLLGDSALYLCASSLGQDYYGYTFGSGTRLTVV.

The chain combines TRBV18 with TRBJ2-7, with TRBD1 as a possible D gene (6 bases). The CDR3 contains 12 residues. Germline lookup yields CDR1 KGHSH and CDR2 LQKENI. The germline V and J ends were trimmed by 2 bases and 9 bases, with 11 bases remaining between them. The CDR3 region is CASSPDRMGQYV. CDR3 DNA: TGTGCCAGCTCACCAGACAGGATGGGGCAGTACGTC.

This sequence joins TRBV6-5 and TRBJ1-2, with D unclear. Germline assignment: CDR1 MNHEY and CDR2 SVGAGI. Trimming took off 2 bases at V and 6 bases at J, with 7 bases between the two ends. This CDR3 has 12 residues. The CDR3: CASSYAGNGYTF. CDR3 nucleotides: TGTGCCAGCAGTTACGCGGGAAATGGCTACACCTTC.

A word on this clone: One junction end disagrees with the germline gene, perhaps due to a read error. The rearrangement uses TRBV7-9 and TRBJ1-5, with 7 bases that match TRBD1. This CDR3 region has 15 residues. Looked up from germline, CDR1 is SEHNR and CDR2 is FQNEAQ (reference sequence). DNA of the CDR3: TGTTCCAGCAGCTTGACAGGGACCGGCAATCAGCCCCAGCATTTT. It specifies CSSSLTGTGNQPQHF.

This clone was detected a few times. The chain uses TRBV11-2 and TRBJ1-2, with D tentatively TRBD1 (6 bases). Trimming shortened V by 4 bases and J by 2 bases, and 8 bases separated the two germline ends. CDR3 length: 13 amino acids. CDR1 is SGHAT and CDR2 is FQNNGV in the germline V gene. Here the CDR3 DNA reads TGTGCCAGCAGCTCCACAGGGAACTATGGCTACACCTTC. As protein: CASSSTGNYGYTF. Supplemented by reference TRBV11-2 and TRBJ1-2, the full variable domain reads EAGVAQSPRYKIIEKRQSVAFWCNPISGHATLYWYQQILGQGPKLLIQFQNNGVVDDSQLPKDRFSAERLKGVDSTLKIQPAKLEDSAVYLCASSSTGNYGYTFGSGTRLTVV.

The chain is built from TRBV11-1 and TRBJ1-3, with D perhaps TRBD1 (5 bases). The germline CDR1 and CDR2 sequences are SGHAT and FQDESV (reference sequence). The V end lost 5 bases, the J end lost 2 bases, and 10 bases lay between the germline ends. The CDR3 length is 14 residues. The CDR3 region has the DNA TGTGCCAGCAGCCAACAGGAGCCTGGAAACACCATATATTTT. The encoded protein is CASSQQEPGNTIYF.

DNA of the CDR3: TGCGCCAGCAGCGAAAACCGACCTTTTTTAGCGGGAGGGCCTGTCGATACGCAGTATTTT. The encoded protein is CASSENRPFLAGGPVDTQYF. The rearrangement joins TRBV5-1 to TRBJ2-3, with 11 bases matching TRBD2. With 4 bases clipped from V and 6 bases from J, the junction kept 22 bases outside the gene matches. CDR1 and CDR2 (germline): SGHRS, YFSETQ. CDR3 size: 20 residues.

The chain joins TRBV18 to TRBJ1-1, with 7 nucleotides matching TRBD1. Trimming took 0 bases from V and 1 from J; bases not matched to a gene: 11. CDR1 and CDR2 from the germline V gene are KGHSH and LQKENI. CDR3 length: 18 amino acids. The CDR3 sequence: CASSPPMIPGTANTEAFF. The CDR3 region has the DNA TGTGCCAGCTCACCACCCATGATCCCCGGGACAGCGAACACTGAAGCTTTCTTT.

V and J are TRBV2 and TRBJ1-2, with 8 positions matching TRBD1. With 5 bases clipped from V and 5 bases from J, the junction kept 7 bases outside the gene matches. CDR1 and CDR2 from the germline V gene are SNHLY and FYNNEI. CDR3 length equals 14 residues. As DNA, the CDR3 is TGTGCCAGCAGTACTGGACAGGGATTATATGGCTACACCTTC. Its translation: CASSTGQGLYGYTF.

The chain couples TRBV9 to TRBJ1-1; TRBD1 aligns across 8 bases. The CDR3 is made up of 20 amino acids. CDR1 and CDR2 from the germline V gene are SGDLS and YYNGEE. V trimming: 4 bases; J trimming: 4 bases; junction bases outside the gene matches: 24. CDR3 nucleotide sequence: TGTGCCAGCAGCCCCTCGGACAGGGCCGGTCGGGGCCTCGAGGGCACTGAAGCTTTCTTT. This sequence encodes CASSPSDRAGRGLEGTEAFF.

The chain has TRBV28 and TRBJ2-5; 9 bases align to TRBD1. With 5 bases clipped from V and 5 bases from J, the junction kept 6 bases outside the gene matches. Germline V gives CDR1 MDHEN, CDR2 SYDVKM. The CDR3 covers 14 residues. DNA for the CDR3: TGTGCCAGCAGTCATCCCGACAGGGGGGAGACCCAGTACTTC. Amino acid sequence: CASSHPDRGETQYF.

This sequence joins TRBV6-1 and TRBJ1-1; D unresolved. V dropped 3 bases and J dropped 4 bases, with 15 bases sitting between them. The CDR3 has 15 amino acids. Germline V gives CDR1 MNHNS, CDR2 SASEGT. The CDR3 DNA reads TGTGCCAGCAGTGAGGGCCGAACGGTGGGCACTGAAGCTTTCTTT. Translated, it gives CASSEGRTVGTEAFF.

The chain uses TRBV5-1 and TRBJ2-2; the match to TRBD2 covers 11 bases. This CDR3 comprises 21 residues. Germline V lookup: CDR1 SGHRS, CDR2 YFSETQ. Trimming cost V 5 bases and J 1 base; bases outside gene matches: 19. This chain's CDR3 is CASRSPLAGGPTEKNTGELFF. The CDR3 nucleotides read TGCGCCAGCAGGTCCCCCCTAGCGGGAGGCCCAACCGAGAAGAACACCGGGGAGCTGTTTTTT.

This chain uses TRBV10-3 with TRBJ2-4; possibly TRBD1 for D (6 bases). CDR3 size: 14 residues. The V gene lost 3 bases and the J gene lost 6 bases, with 12 bases spanning the gap. Looked up from germline, CDR1 is ENHRY and CDR2 is SYGVKD. In DNA, the CDR3 is TGTGCCATCAGTGAAAGGGACACTGGAAACATTCAGTACTTC. Amino acids: CAISERDTGNIQYF.

V usage is TRBV19 and J usage is TRBJ2-3, with D possibly matching TRBD2 (5 bases). This CDR3 is built from 17 residues. The V gene's germline CDR1 is LNHDA and CDR2 SQIVND (reference sequence). V was cut by 5 bases and J by 2 bases, with 20 bases left in between. CDR3 residues: CASSPLYGRGDTDTQYF. The CDR3 nucleotides are TGTGCCAGTAGTCCGTTATATGGTCGGGGTGACACAGATACGCAGTATTTT.

J is TRBJ2-1 and V is TRBV6-1; a possible D gene is TRBD2 (5 bases). This CDR3 is built from 13 residues. Trimming stripped 4 bases from V and 10 bases from J, with 14 bases between. Germline values: CDR1 MNHNS, CDR2 SASEGT. The CDR3: CASSVRGLEEQFF. DNA for the CDR3: TGTGCCAGCAGTGTCCGGGGTCTGGAGGAGCAGTTCTTC.

This chain uses TRBV5-6 with TRBJ2-5, with 7 bases lining up with TRBD1. The J call is doubtful: the DNA matches TRBJ2-7 better. The germline CDR1 and CDR2 sequences are SGHDT and YYEEEE. The CDR3 is 16 amino acids. CDR3 sequence reads: CASSPLGTEIPYEQYF. CDR3 DNA sequence: TGTGCCAGCAGCCCTCTAGGGACAGAAATTCCCTACGAGCAGTACTTC.

This chain joins TRBV5-1 and TRBJ1-3; maybe TRBD1 (6 bases). Trimming took off 4 bases at V and 0 bases at J, with 14 bases between the two ends. The CDR3 totals 16 residues. Germline CDR1 is SGHRS and CDR2 is YFSETQ. For the CDR3, the DNA is TGCGCCAGCAGCCTGGCAGGGGTGGGCTCTGGAAACACCATATATTTT. It specifies CASSLAGVGSGNTIYF.

The chain couples TRBV7-9 to TRBJ1-1; maybe TRBD1 (5 bases). This CDR3 spans 13 amino acids. Deletions cut 2 bases from V and 4 bases from J, with 8 bases between. The germline gives CDR1 SEHNR, CDR2 FQNEAQ (reference sequence). CDR3 DNA: TGTGCCAGCAGCTTATGGGGCAGCACTGAAGCTTTCTTT. Protein product: CASSLWGSTEAFF.

The V gene is TRBV5-4, the J gene TRBJ1-2; 9 nucleotides match TRBD1. This CDR3 contains 14 residues. Unmatched junction bases numbered 8, after V lost 4 bases and J lost 7 bases. The V gene's germline CDR1 is SGHNT and CDR2 YYREEE (reference sequence). CDR3 nucleotide sequence: TGTGCCAGCAGCCCCCCGGGACAGGGTCTTGGCTACACCTTC. It encodes CASSPPGQGLGYTF.

CDR3 DNA sequence: TGTGCCAGCTCACCAAGACAGATTGAAGCTTTCTTT. Its translation is CASSPRQIEAFF. The rearrangement joins TRBV18 to TRBJ1-1; TRBD1 is a possible D gene (5 bases). There are 12 residues in the CDR3. CDR1 and CDR2 (germline): KGHSH, LQKENI. Trimming shortened V by 2 bases and J by 7 bases, and 8 bases separated the two germline ends.